The source of this TCR beta chain is a study of patients and donors after allogeneic stem cell transplantation. The V end was cut by 6 bases, the J end by 4 bases, with 12 bases between. Germline V gene sequence: CDR1 SEHNR, CDR2 FQNEAQ (reference sequence). This CDR3 region has 13 residues. The table lists this clonotype with many counts. MiXCR, run by TCRdb on the RT-PCR reads, gives a single entry per CDR3 protein. The sample shows about 87,000 distinct CDR3 sequences, approximately 5.2% of them seen only once. The sample taken for sequencing was blood, either unsorted or a sorted T cell fraction (not recorded which). V usage is TRBV7-9 and J usage is TRBJ1-1; D might be TRBD1 (5 bases). This TCR was recovered from a human donor who was either an allogeneic HSCT recipient or a stem cell or donor lymphocyte infusion donor (not recorded which). It is not recorded whose cells these are; they may come from a transplant donor. CDR3 sequence (DNA): TGTGCCAGCAGATACACAGGTCGCACTGAAGCTTTCTTT. It encodes CASRYTGRTEAFF.